The 2 T cell receptor beta chains below come from one sample, sequenced in a study of blood T cell repertoires in COVID-19. Clones were read by immunoSEQ multiplex PCR, and TCRdb kept only the in-frame ones, dropping some. This table has 150,000 to 200,000 clones, roughly 87% appearing once. Sequenced: PBMCs or T cells enriched from blood (not recorded which). The source is a human donor with acute COVID-19. The donor label of this sample is uncertain.

The chain has TRBV7-9 and TRBJ2-7; 7 nucleotides agree with TRBD2. The length of the CDR3 is 18 residues. J was trimmed by 0 bases and V by 1 base; bases with no gene match: 12. CDR1 SEHNR and CDR2 FQNEAQ come from the germline V gene (reference sequence). The CDR3 spells CASSLGTTSPVSSYEQYF. The CDR3 DNA reads as TGTGCCAGCAGCTTAGGGACGACTAGCCCTGTGAGCTCCTACGAGCAGTACTTC.

On this clone: Other nucleotide sequences in the sample specify the same CDR3. The chain employs TRBV11-3 and TRBJ2-7, with a tentative D call TRBD2 (6 bases). V shed 4 bases and J shed 0 bases, with 7 bases lying between them. The CDR3 has 13 amino acids. The germline V gene encodes CDR1 SGHNT and CDR2 YENEEA. The CDR3 loop is CASSSEGSYEQYF. CDR3 DNA: TGTGCCAGCAGCTCGGAGGGCTCCTACGAGCAGTACTTC.